This T cell receptor beta chain is drawn from a study of metastatic and nonmetastatic thyroid tumors. The wider study: Comparison of repertoires was carried out across blood and tumor or nodule tissue from malignant and benign thyroid patients. Study-level findings and limits: TCR beta diversity was reportedly significantly higher in malignant thyroid tumors than benign nodules, in blood and tumor.

Thyroid surgery was preceded by no treatment in any patient. This clone turned up a few times. Antigen: not known. Original methodology: Differences in CDR3 between clinicopathological groups were drawn on to build a classifier intended to discriminate distant-metastatic papillary thyroid cancer patients. TCRdb re-called clones via MiXCR from the PCR reads. TCRdb, not the authors, supplied the V and J calls. The sample shows 35,000 to 50,000 clones, about 3.3% of them seen only once. The trim removed 3 bases at V and 2 bases at J, leaving 9 bases unmatched. This CDR3 comprises 17 residues. Per the germline V gene, CDR1 is SGHRS and CDR2 is YFSETQ.

This rearrangement joins TRBV5-1 to TRBJ2-1; 9 positions agree with TRBD2. Sequencing used blood. The TCR originated in a female donor with papillary thyroid cancer or a benign thyroid nodule (not recorded which). Some clones in this sample may be carry-over from other donors' samples. The CDR3 region is CASSSQSGGRAYNEQFF. The CDR3 nucleotides are TGCGCCAGCAGCTCTCAATCCGGCGGGAGGGCCTACAATGAGCAGTTCTTC.